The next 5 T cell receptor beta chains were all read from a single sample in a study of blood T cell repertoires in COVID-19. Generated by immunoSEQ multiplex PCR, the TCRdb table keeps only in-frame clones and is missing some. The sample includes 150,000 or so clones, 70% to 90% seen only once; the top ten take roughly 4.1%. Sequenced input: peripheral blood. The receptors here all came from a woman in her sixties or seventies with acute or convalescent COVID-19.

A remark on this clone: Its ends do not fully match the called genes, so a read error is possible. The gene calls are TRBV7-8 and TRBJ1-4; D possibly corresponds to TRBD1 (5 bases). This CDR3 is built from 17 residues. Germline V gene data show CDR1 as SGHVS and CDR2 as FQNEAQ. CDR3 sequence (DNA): TGTGCCAGCAGCTCATTGCAGATGGGGCAGGGTAATGGAAAACTGTTTTTT. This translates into CASSSLQMGQGNGKLFF.

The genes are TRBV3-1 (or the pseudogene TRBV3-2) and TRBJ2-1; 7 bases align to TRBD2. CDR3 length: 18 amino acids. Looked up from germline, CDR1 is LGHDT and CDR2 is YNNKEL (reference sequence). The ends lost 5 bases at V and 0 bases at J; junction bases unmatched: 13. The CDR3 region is CASSLRGLAGRSYNEQFF. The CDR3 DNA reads TGTGCCAGCAGCTTAAGAGGCTTAGCGGGTCGCTCCTACAATGAGCAGTTCTTC.

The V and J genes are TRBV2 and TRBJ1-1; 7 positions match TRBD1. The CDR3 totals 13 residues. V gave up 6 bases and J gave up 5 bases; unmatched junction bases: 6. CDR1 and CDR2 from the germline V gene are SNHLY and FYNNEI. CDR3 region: CASSGDRVTEAFF. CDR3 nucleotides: TGTGCCAGCAGCGGTGACAGGGTAACTGAAGCTTTCTTT.

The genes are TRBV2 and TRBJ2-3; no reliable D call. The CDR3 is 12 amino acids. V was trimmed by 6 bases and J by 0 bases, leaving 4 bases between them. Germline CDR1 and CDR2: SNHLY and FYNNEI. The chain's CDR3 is CASSLSTDTQYF. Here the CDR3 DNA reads TGTGCCAGCAGCCTCAGCACAGATACGCAGTATTTT.

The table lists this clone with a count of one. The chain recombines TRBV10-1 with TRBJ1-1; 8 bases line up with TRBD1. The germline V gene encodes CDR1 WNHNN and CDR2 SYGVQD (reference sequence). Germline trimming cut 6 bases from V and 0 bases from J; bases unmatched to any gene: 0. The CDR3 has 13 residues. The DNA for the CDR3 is TGCGCCAGCAGCAGGGGGCTGAACACTGAAGCTTTCTTT. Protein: CASSRGLNTEAFF.